A single sample gave rise to the 17 T cell receptor beta chains below, sequenced in a study of vaccination effects on CD4 cells after COVID-19. Their recognized antigens are unknown. The authors isolated CD4+ T cells after roughly eleven days of culture. Two-dose BNT162b2 or mRNA-1273 vaccination was given to participants. Method: immunoSEQ multiplex PCR; TCRdb's copy keeps in-frame clones and lacks some. The data show approximately 57,000 clones, about four fifths seen once. Sequenced here: CD4+ T cells from PBMCs cultured without peptide, sampled after COVID-19 vaccination. All receptors come from a human donor who received a COVID-19 vaccine.

The CDR3 coding sequence is TGCAGCGCCGCACAGCGAATGAACACTGAAGCTTTCTTT. Translating gives CSAAQRMNTEAFF. The rearrangement links TRBV29-1 to TRBJ1-1; D gene ambiguous. From germline, CDR1 is SQVTM and CDR2 ANQGSEA. The V end was cut by 7 bases, the J end by 0 bases, with 12 bases between. The CDR3 sequence is 13 residues long.

V gene TRBV30 combines with J gene TRBJ1-6, with 9 bases that match TRBD1. The CDR3 has 17 amino acids. V was pared by 2 bases and J by 0 bases, with 5 bases of the junction left unmatched. Germline CDR1 and CDR2: GTSNPN and SVGIG (reference sequence). CDR3 in amino acids: CAWSRTGARSYNSPLHF. Written as DNA, the CDR3 is TGTGCCTGGAGTAGGACAGGGGCGCGCTCCTATAATTCACCCCTCCACTTT.

V and J are TRBV6-5 and TRBJ2-3, with 8 bases identical to TRBD2. The J segment lost 2 bases and the V segment lost 7 bases, leaving 5 bases of the junction unmatched. The CDR3 consists of 14 residues. The germline V gene encodes CDR1 MNHEY and CDR2 SVGAGI. In nucleotides, the CDR3 is TGTGCCAGCAACGGGGGGGGGTACACAGATACGCAGTATTTT. This translates into CASNGGGYTDTQYF.

The V and J genes are TRBV6-2 or TRBV6-3 and TRBJ2-3; 7 bases are shared with TRBD2. With V trimmed by 5 bases and J by 3 bases, 11 bases remained unmatched. CDR1 and CDR2 from the germline V gene are MNHEY and SVGEGT. The CDR3 has 16 residues. CDR3 DNA sequence: TGTGCCAGCAGTGTTCCCCTGGGGAGGGGAACAGATACGCAGTATTTT. It is translated as CASSVPLGRGTDTQYF.

The genes are TRBV5-1 and TRBJ1-2; tentative D call: TRBD1 (6 bases). Trimming took 2 bases from V and 8 from J, leaving 19 bases between them. Germline V gives CDR1 SGHRS, CDR2 YFSETQ. The CDR3 has 15 amino acids. The CDR3 loop is CASSFTSDGGQGYTF. DNA for the CDR3: TGCGCCAGCAGCTTTACTTCGGACGGGGGCCAGGGCTACACCTTC. The variable domain in full, with the rest retrieved from reference TRBV5-1 and TRBJ1-2, is KAGVTQTPRYLIKTRGQQVTLSCSPISGHRSVSWYQQTPGQGLQFLFEYFSETQRNKGNFPGRFSGRQFSNSRSEMNVSTLELGDSALYLCASSFTSDGGQGYTFGSGTRLTVV.

The V call is TRBV15, the J call TRBJ2-7, with a weak D call TRBD2 (5 bases). The germline V and J ends were trimmed by 0 bases and 6 bases, with 12 bases remaining between them. This CDR3 spans 14 amino acids. Germline V gene sequence: CDR1 LNHNV, CDR2 YYDKDF (reference sequence). Written as DNA, the CDR3 is TGTGCCACCAGCAGAGATTACGGGGATCCCGAGCAGTACTTC. The encoded protein is CATSRDYGDPEQYF.

The chain is built from TRBV5-5 and TRBJ2-5, with TRBD1 matching over 12 bases. The V and J ends lost 5 bases and 5 bases, in that order; junction bases with no gene match: 10. Germline V gene sequence: CDR1 SGHKS, CDR2 YYEKEE (reference sequence). The CDR3 sequence is 16 residues long. The DNA of the CDR3 is TGTGCCAGCAGGACTACCGGGACAGGGGGCTGGGAGACCCAGTACTTC. It is translated as CASRTTGTGGWETQYF.

The rearrangement joins TRBV3-1 (or the pseudogene TRBV3-2) to TRBJ2-2; TRBD2 is a possible D gene (6 bases). There are 16 residues in the CDR3. V lost 5 bases, J lost 2 bases, and 15 bases lay in between. Germline values: CDR1 LGHDT, CDR2 YNNKEL (reference sequence). CDR3 in DNA: TGTGCCAGCAGCTCTTTACCCGGGAGAAACACCGGGGAGCTGTTTTTT. This gives the protein CASSSLPGRNTGELFF.

This chain uses TRBV6-6 with TRBJ1-5, with D perhaps matching TRBD1 (6 bases). CDR3 length: 15 amino acids. The ends were cut back, 5 bases at V and 7 bases at J, with 18 bases in the middle. Germline CDR1 and CDR2: MNHNY and SVGAGI (reference sequence). CDR3 amino acids: CASSIRTQGWQPQHF. CDR3 nucleotides: TGTGCCAGCAGTATCAGAACACAGGGATGGCAGCCCCAGCATTTT.

The J gene is TRBJ2-5, the V gene TRBV13; 9 bases fit TRBD1. The CDR3 spans 15 residues. V lost 0 bases and J lost 6; bases outside the gene matches: 5. Germline CDR1 is PRHDT and CDR2 is FYEKMQ (reference sequence). The CDR3 nucleotides are TGTGCCAGCAGCTTAGGGGGACAGGGAAGGAAGACCCAGTACTTC. This sequence encodes CASSLGGQGRKTQYF.

V gene TRBV28 combines with J gene TRBJ2-7, with D unclear. Germline loops: CDR1 MDHEN, CDR2 SYDVKM. The CDR3 covers 13 residues. V dropped 4 bases and J dropped 8 bases, with 15 bases sitting between them. CDR3 sequence reads: CASSSEVLGQQYF. CDR3 bases: TGTGCCAGCAGTTCAGAGGTCCTTGGGCAGCAGTACTTC. Complete variable domain (other parts from reference TRBV28 and TRBJ2-7): DVKVTQSSRYLVKRTGEKVFLECVQDMDHENMFWYRQDPGLGLRLIYFSYDVKMKEKGDIPEGYSVSREKKERFSLILESASTNQTSMYLCASSSEVLGQQYFGPGTRLTVT.

The chain joins TRBV6-5 to TRBJ1-5; D gene uncertain. The V end lost 3 bases, the J end lost 1 base, and 4 bases lay between the germline ends. Germline V gene sequence: CDR1 MNHEY, CDR2 SVGAGI. The CDR3 length is 13 residues. The CDR3 reads CASSYTSNQPQHF. The CDR3 DNA sequence: TGTGCCAGCAGTTATACAAGCAATCAGCCCCAGCATTTT.

The chain combines TRBV6-1 with TRBJ2-5, with D possibly TRBD2 on 7 matching bases. Germline V CDR1 and CDR2: MNHNS, SASEGT. The CDR3 runs to 17 residues. The germline V and J ends were trimmed by 2 bases and 3 bases, with 19 bases remaining between them. The CDR3: CASSERRRGGIKETQYF. In DNA form, the CDR3 reads TGTGCCAGCAGTGAAAGGCGGCGCGGGGGCATTAAAGAGACCCAGTACTTC.

The chain combines TRBV12-3 or TRBV12-4 with TRBJ2-2; D remains ambiguous. This CDR3 has 13 amino acids. Trimming took 4 bases from V and 5 from J, leaving 8 bases between them. CDR3 region: CASSSSDTGELFF. The DNA of the CDR3 is TGTGCCAGCAGTTCCTCAGATACCGGGGAGCTGTTTTTT.

The CDR3, as DNA: TGTGCCAGCAGCCACGGACAGGGAATGGAAAAACTGTTTTTT. It is translated as CASSHGQGMEKLFF. This rearrangement joins TRBV7-9 to TRBJ1-4; 8 bases map to TRBD1. This CDR3 is built from 14 residues. V trimming: 5 bases; J trimming: 8 bases; junction bases outside the gene matches: 7. Germline V lookup: CDR1 SEHNR, CDR2 FQNEAQ (reference sequence).

The CDR3 DNA reads as TGCGCCAGCAGCCCAAGGGGGGGGACTAGCGGAAACAATGAGCAGTTCTTC. It yields the protein CASSPRGGTSGNNEQFF. V is TRBV4-1 and J is TRBJ2-1; 11 nucleotides agree with TRBD2. The CDR3 length is 17 residues. The trim removed 4 bases at V and 5 bases at J, leaving 10 bases unmatched. Germline values: CDR1 MGHRA, CDR2 YSYEKL.

This clone was counted once. The rearrangement uses TRBV2 and TRBJ2-7, with 7 bases that match TRBD1. The CDR3 extends over 15 amino acids. V trimming: 2 bases; J trimming: 0 bases; junction bases outside the gene matches: 4. The germline gives CDR1 SNHLY, CDR2 FYNNEI. The CDR3 region has the DNA TGTGCCAGCAGTGAATCCGGGACAGCCTCCTACGAGCAGTACTTC. Its protein product is CASSESGTASYEQYF.